The clone carrying this T cell receptor (beta chain) was observed a handful of times. This entry is derived from a study of Graves' ophthalmopathy and Graves' hyperthyroidism. Beta-chain TCR CDR3 regions were amplified from RNA transcripts. HTBI-primed RT-PCR formed the first round, and a multiplex PCR formed the second. TCRdb re-derived calls from the multiplex PCR reads in MiXCR, one entry per CDR3 protein. This table has around 1.1 million distinct CDR3 sequences, 35% to 40% appearing once. CDR3 size: 16 residues. Deletions cut 0 bases from V and 3 bases from J, with 13 bases between. In germline, CDR1 is SGDLS, CDR2 YYNGEE.

This sequence was found in an adult man with Graves' hyperthyroidism. The chain couples TRBV9 to TRBJ2-1; D is unclear. The sample consisted of peripheral blood or thyroid tissue (not recorded which). The CDR3 loop is CASSVEKDWLYNEQFF. The CDR3 nucleotides read TGTGCCAGCAGCGTAGAGAAAGACTGGCTCTACAATGAGCAGTTCTTC. Using reference TRBV9 and TRBJ2-1 for the parts outside the CDR3, the full variable domain is DSGVTQTPKHLITATGQRVTLRCSPRSGDLSVYWYQQSLDQGLQFLIQYYNGEERAKGNILERFSAQQFPDLHSELNLSSLELGDSALYFCASSVEKDWLYNEQFFGPGTRLTVL.